This T cell receptor (beta chain) was found in a study of shared clonotypes between healthy human individuals (dated by TCRdb to the early 2020s). The study in broad terms: A couple of women and three men aged 18 to 49 years were included in the cohort. For each donor, three plates each were used for CD4 naive and CD4 memory, two plates were used for CD8 naive, and one plate was used for CD8 memory. Blood TCR repertoires of four to six healthy adults were deeply sequenced to estimate repertoire size and the extent of clonotype sharing between individuals. To increase sequencing depth and limit assay-specific biases, TCR repertoire library preparation and sequencing were carried out by different laboratories using diverse techniques. Between about 0.85 and 9.5 billion PBMCs per donor were obtained by leukapheresis.

The donors were healthy, HIV-negative adults who had no recently reported acute infections or vaccinations. All donors were Caucasian adults living in Nashville, Tennessee, USA. Magnetic negative selection was used to enrich CD4+ T cells, after which naive cells were positively selected on CD45RA and the negative fraction became the memory subset. Blood was collected by leukapheresis, and PBMCs were isolated by Ficoll-Histopaque density gradient centrifugation and then cryopreserved in liquid nitrogen vapor phase. Purity and quantity of every magnetically sorted T cell population were checked by analytical flow cytometry. Genomic DNA was isolated from each sorted fraction and quantified by UV absorbance on a Nanodrop 2000c. Turning to this clone: There is no known antigen for this receptor. Base qualities are not provided; no much larger clone lies one nucleotide away.

Results the study describes overall, beyond this receptor: Because the study included only a small number of donors, the genetic and exposure-history diversity represented was limited. Only blood was sampled, and tissue TCR repertoires likely differ from those in blood. Larger estimated clonotype richness was generally found for naive subsets than for memory subsets. Incomplete sequencing was indicated by rarefaction of sorted-subset datasets, despite the large sequencing depth. Across a handful of donors, about 4.5% of naive CD4, 3% to 3.5% of naive CD8, 2.3% of memory CD4, and approximately 0.4% of memory CD8 clonotypes were shared. Pairwise subsampling led to the expectation that sequencing depth would affect the degree of clonotype sharing among donors. Clonotypes shared by all four sorted-subset donors showed higher generation probabilities than non-shared clonotypes.

TCR CDR3 regions were amplified from genomic DNA by multiplex PCR using the deep immunoSEQ assay. Extracted genomic DNA from each cell subset was distributed evenly across all wells of several immunoSEQ 96-well plates, and each plate was treated as a replicate. For sorted subsets, around 200 ng genomic DNA, equal to tens of thousands of T cell genomes, was loaded into each replicate PCR. The purified libraries were quantified using a Qubit 3.0 fluorometer, sized with a Bioanalyzer 2100, and then quantified again using the KAPA Library Quantification kit. Every immunoSEQ 96-well plate was sequenced on a dedicated single-read 150-cycle Illumina NextSeq 550 flow cell. The source study handled its data this way. Because the immunoSEQ output held only junctional sequences and lacked quality scores, the filtering could not match the filtering applied to full-length reads. To assign V/J genes and CDR3, sequences were annotated against IMGT germline references using PyIR, a Python wrapper for IgBLAST v1.9. Reads with weak V/J assignments (E-value above 1e-6), missing CDR3, stop codons, out-of-frame junctions, or ambiguous translated residues were removed. V3J clonotypes were defined as sequences sharing the same inferred V gene, J gene, and CDR3 amino acid sequence. The percentage overlap between two repertoires was calculated by dividing the number of shared unique clonotypes by the size of the smaller repertoire. Repertoire richness was assessed with RTK rarefaction, the Chao1 estimator, and Recon v2.1 estimates of unobserved clonotypes. Generation probabilities for all TCRbeta clonotypes obtained by the gDNA method from four donors were computed using OLGA. Entries here come from immuneACCESS through TCRdb and include only in-frame sequences with V and J called. Some clones fail to appear in such tables; in the studies checked, an unresolved V gene covers under half of the shortfall, and the cause of the remainder is unknown. For V, J and clone size, that table is used; D and trimming come from the DNA. The sample profile shows 1.5 million to 1.9 million clones; 95% to 99% of them were found once. The ten largest account for 0.45% of the sample.

V is clipped by 5 bases and J by 1 base, and the sequence between their germline boundaries is 5 bases long. The germline V gene encodes CDR1 SGHTA and CDR2 FQGNSA. The CDR3 goes from the cysteine to the phenylalanine over 13 residues. The only DNA kept is the CDR3, 39 bases in frame from the first base. This TCR was sampled from a man aged 30 to 45 in good health. The material sequenced was naive CD4+ T cells sorted from blood. Explained via the paper, the cell subset or site label denotes: CD45RA+ positively selected. The sequence is built from TRBV7-2 and TRBJ2-2; there is no confident call for the D gene. The nucleotides are TGTGCCAGCAGCCGCCGGAACACCGGGGAGCTGTTTTTT. This gives the protein CASSRRNTGELFF.